This record looks at one T cell receptor (beta chain) sequence and its context. The data belong to a study of blood T cell repertoires in COVID-19. Turning to the study itself: T cells, B-cell-depleted T cells, or PBMCs provided the cDNA or gDNA that served as material.

CDR3 length equals 16 residues. Losses at the gene ends were 4 bases for V and 4 bases for J; bases not matched to a gene: 5. Germline CDR1 reads LGHDT; CDR2 reads YNNKEL (reference sequence). Methods used by the authors: Amplifying reference gene primers gave estimates of nucleated cell counts. Clones were read by immunoSEQ multiplex PCR, and TCRdb kept only the in-frame ones, dropping some. Clone size and V and J calls were adopted from that table, with D and trimming inferred from the DNA. The sample contains approximately 270,000 clones, 80% to 90% of which appear only once. The V and J genes are TRBV3-1 (or the pseudogene TRBV3-2) and TRBJ2-2; TRBD2 agrees at 11 bases. The clonotype originates from a woman between 50 and 59 years old who had recovered from COVID-19. Specimen: PBMCs or T cells enriched from blood (not recorded which). CDR3 region: CASSPRGTSGTGELFF. The CDR3 nucleotides are TGTGCCAGCAGCCCGAGGGGGACTAGCGGCACCGGGGAGCTGTTTTTT.